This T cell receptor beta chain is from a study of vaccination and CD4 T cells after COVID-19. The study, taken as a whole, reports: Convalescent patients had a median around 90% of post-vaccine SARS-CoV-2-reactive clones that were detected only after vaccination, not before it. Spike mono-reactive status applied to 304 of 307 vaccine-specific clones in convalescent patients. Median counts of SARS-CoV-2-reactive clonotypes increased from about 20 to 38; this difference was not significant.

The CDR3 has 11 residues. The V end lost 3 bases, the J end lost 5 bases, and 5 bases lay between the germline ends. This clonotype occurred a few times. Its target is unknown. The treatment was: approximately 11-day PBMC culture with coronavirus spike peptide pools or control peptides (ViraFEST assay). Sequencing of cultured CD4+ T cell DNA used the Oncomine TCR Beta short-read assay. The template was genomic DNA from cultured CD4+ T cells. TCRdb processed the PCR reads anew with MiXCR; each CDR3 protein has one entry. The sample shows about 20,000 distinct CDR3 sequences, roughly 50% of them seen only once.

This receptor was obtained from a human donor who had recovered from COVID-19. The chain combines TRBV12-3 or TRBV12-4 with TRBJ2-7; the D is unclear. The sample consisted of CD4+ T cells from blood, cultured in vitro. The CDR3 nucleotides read TGTGCCAGCAGTTTTTCCCACGAGCAGTACTTC. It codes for CASSFSHEQYF.